This T cell receptor beta chain was observed in a study of blood T cell repertoires in COVID-19. Study context: From T cells, B-cell-depleted T cells, or PBMCs came the material, which was cDNA or gDNA.

Per the original methods: Amplification of reference gene primers was used by the study to estimate nucleated cell counts. Only in-frame clones appear in the TCRdb table, and some are missing; sequencing was by immunoSEQ multiplex PCR. D and trimming were read from the DNA, whereas the V and J calls and clone size are those reported in that table. This table holds approximately 130,000 clones, approximately 85% found once. The sequencing input was peripheral blood. This TCR came from a human donor in a cohort sampled during active COVID-19.

The CDR3: CATSRDRTTGNSPLHF. In nucleotides, the CDR3 is TGTGCCACCAGCAGAGACAGGACAACGGGTAATTCACCCCTCCACTTT. The chain carries TRBV15 and TRBJ1-6; TRBD1 might be the D (5 bases). The V end lost 0 bases, the J end lost 6 bases, and 12 bases lay between the germline ends. Germline CDR1 and CDR2: LNHNV and YYDKDF (reference sequence). This CDR3 comprises 16 residues.